This T cell receptor (beta chain) was captured in a study of patients and donors after allogeneic stem cell transplantation (dated by TCRdb to about 2020). Receptor libraries were prepared by RT-PCR. The instrument was a NextSeq 550. TCRdb reprocessed the public reads (quality trimming at Q25 with fastp, clone calling with MiXCR) and kept in-frame beta chains. Duplicate CDR3 protein sequences are folded into a single record with the most common DNA and genes. This sample is represented by about 74,000 distinct CDR3 sequences; roughly 29% of them were singletons. The ten largest clones capture about 25% of the sample. The CDR3 sequence holds 14 residues, the cysteine and phenylalanine included. This entry keeps only the CDR3 DNA: 42 bases, framed from base 1. CDR1 and CDR2 are drawn from the germline V gene: MGHDK, SYGVNS. The V and J ends are trimmed by 6 bases and 0 bases, leaving 11 bases between them.

As for this clonotype: Its antigen is currently not known. The sample holds no much larger clone one base away, and base qualities are not on file.

The source is a human donor who was either an allogeneic HSCT recipient or a stem cell or donor lymphocyte infusion donor (not recorded which). It is not recorded whose cells these are; they may come from a transplant donor. The sequenced material came from blood, either unsorted or a sorted T cell fraction (not recorded which). The chain links TRBV25-1 with TRBJ1-1; 6 matching bases give a weak D call of TRBD1. The nucleotides are TGTGCCAGCAGCCAGGACAGTGTGAACACTGAAGCTTTCTTT. This encodes CASSQDSVNTEAFF. This CDR3, with the reference TRBV25-1 and TRBJ1-1 proteins standing in past its ends, gives the full variable domain EADIYQTPRYLVIGTGKKITLECSQTMGHDKMYWYQQDPGMELHLIHYSYGVNSTEKGDLSSESTVSRIRTEHFPLTLESARPSHTSQYLCASSQDSVNTEAFFGQGTRLTVV.